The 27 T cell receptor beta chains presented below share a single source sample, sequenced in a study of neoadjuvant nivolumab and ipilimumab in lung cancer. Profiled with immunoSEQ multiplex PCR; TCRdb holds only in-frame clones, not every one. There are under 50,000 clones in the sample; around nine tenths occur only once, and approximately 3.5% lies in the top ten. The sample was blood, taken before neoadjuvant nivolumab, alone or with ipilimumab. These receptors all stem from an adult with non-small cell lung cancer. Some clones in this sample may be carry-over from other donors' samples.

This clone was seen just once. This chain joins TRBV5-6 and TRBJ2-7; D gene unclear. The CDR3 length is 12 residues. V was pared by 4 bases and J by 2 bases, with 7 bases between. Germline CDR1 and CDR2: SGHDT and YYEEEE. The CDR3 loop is CASSRRTYEQYF. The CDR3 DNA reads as TGTGCCAGCAGCCGACGGACCTACGAGCAGTACTTC.

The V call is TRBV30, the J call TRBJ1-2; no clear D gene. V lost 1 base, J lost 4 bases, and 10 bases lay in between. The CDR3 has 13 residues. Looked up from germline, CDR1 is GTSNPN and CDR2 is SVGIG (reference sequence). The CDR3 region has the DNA TGTGCCTGGAGTGAAGGGTTCTCCTATGGCTACACCTTC. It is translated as CAWSEGFSYGYTF.

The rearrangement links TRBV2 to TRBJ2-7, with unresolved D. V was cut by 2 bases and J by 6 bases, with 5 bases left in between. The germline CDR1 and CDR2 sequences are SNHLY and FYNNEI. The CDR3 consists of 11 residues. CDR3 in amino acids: CASSEYAEQYF. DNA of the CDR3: TGTGCCAGCAGTGAATACGCCGAGCAGTACTTC. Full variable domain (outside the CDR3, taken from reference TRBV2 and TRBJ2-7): EPEVTQTPSHQVTQMGQEVILRCVPISNHLYFYWYRQILGQKVEFLVSFYNNEISEKSEIFDDQFSVERPDGSNFTLKIRSTKLEDSAMYFCASSEYAEQYFGPGTRLTVT.

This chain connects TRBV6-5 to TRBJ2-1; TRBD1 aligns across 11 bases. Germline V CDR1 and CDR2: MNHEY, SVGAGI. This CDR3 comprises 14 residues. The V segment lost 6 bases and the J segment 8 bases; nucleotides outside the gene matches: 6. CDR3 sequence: CASRDRGLGDEQFF. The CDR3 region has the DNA TGTGCCAGCAGGGACAGGGGGCTAGGAGATGAGCAGTTCTTC.

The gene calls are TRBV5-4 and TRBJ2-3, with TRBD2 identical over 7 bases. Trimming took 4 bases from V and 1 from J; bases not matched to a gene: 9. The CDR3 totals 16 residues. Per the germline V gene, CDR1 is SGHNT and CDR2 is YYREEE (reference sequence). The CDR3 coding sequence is TGTGCCAGCAGCCTCGATTCTAGCGGACGCACAGATACGCAGTATTTT. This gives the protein CASSLDSSGRTDTQYF.

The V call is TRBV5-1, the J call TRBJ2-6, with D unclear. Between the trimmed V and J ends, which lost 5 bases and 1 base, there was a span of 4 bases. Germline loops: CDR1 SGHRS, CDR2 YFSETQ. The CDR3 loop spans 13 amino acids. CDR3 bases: TGCGCCAGCAGGGGGTCTGGGGCCAACGTCCTGACTTTC. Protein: CASRGSGANVLTF.

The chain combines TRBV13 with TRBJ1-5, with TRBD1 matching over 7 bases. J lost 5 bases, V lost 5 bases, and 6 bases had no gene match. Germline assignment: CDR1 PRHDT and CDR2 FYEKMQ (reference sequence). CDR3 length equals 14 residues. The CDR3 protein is CASSLGTAYQPQHF. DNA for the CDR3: TGTGCCAGCAGCCTCGGGACAGCCTATCAGCCCCAGCATTTT.

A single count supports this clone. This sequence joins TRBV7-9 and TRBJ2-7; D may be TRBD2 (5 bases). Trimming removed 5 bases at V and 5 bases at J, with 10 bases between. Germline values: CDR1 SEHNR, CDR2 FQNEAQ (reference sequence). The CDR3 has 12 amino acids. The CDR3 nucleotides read TGTGCCAGCAGCCCGGGATTCAACGAGCAGTACTTC. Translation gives CASSPGFNEQYF.

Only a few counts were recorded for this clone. The CDR3 loop is CASSLGLAGVGELFF. The CDR3 nucleotides read TGTGCCAGCAGTTTGGGACTAGCGGGAGTTGGGGAGCTGTTTTTT. The chain combines TRBV11-1 with TRBJ2-2; 14 nucleotides agree with TRBD2. Trimming took 6 bases from V and 8 from J; bases not matched to a gene: 5. Germline CDR1 SGHAT, CDR2 FQDESV (reference sequence). This CDR3 has 15 amino acids.

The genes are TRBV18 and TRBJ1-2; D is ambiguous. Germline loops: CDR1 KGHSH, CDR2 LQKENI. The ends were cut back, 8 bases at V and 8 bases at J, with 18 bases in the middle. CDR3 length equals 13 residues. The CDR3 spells CASTYQRAEGYTF. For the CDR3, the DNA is TGTGCCAGCACCTACCAACGGGCAGAGGGCTACACCTTC.

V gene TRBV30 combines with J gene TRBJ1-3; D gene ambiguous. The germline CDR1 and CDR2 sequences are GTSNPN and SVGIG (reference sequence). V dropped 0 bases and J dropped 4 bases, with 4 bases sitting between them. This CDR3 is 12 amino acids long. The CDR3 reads CAWSVQGNTIYF. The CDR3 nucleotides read TGTGCCTGGAGTGTACAGGGAAACACCATATATTTT.

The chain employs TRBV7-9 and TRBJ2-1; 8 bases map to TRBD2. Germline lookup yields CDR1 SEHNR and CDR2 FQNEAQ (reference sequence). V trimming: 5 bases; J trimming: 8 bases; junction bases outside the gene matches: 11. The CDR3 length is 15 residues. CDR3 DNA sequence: TGTGCCAGCAGCAAAACCGGGACTAGTAGGGATGAGCAGTTCTTC. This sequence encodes CASSKTGTSRDEQFF.

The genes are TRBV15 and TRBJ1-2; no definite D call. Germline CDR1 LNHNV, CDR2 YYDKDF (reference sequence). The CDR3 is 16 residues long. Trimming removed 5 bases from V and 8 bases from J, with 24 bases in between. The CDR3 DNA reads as TGTGCCACCAGCCCTCTCCCGCGGGAAGCTCTCCTAGGCTACACCTTC. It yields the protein CATSPLPREALLGYTF.

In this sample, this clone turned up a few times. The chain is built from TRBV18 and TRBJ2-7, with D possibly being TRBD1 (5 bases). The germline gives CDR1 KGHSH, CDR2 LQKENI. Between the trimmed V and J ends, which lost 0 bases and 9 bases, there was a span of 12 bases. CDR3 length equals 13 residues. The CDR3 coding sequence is TGTGCCAGCTCACCACCCTCAACAGGCGGGCAGTACTTC. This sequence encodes CASSPPSTGGQYF. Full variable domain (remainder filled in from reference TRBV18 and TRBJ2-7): NAGVMQNPRHLVRRRGQEARLRCSPMKGHSHVYWYRQLPEEGLKFMVYLQKENIIDESGMPKERFSAEFPKEGPSILRIQQVVRGDSAAYFCASSPPSTGGQYFGPGTRLTVT.

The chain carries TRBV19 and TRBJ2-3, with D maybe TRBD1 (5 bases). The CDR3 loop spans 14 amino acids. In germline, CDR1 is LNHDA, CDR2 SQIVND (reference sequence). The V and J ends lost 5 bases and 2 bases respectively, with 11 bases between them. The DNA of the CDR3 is TGTGCCAGTAGTGTGCCTGGGGCCACAGATACGCAGTATTTT. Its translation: CASSVPGATDTQYF.

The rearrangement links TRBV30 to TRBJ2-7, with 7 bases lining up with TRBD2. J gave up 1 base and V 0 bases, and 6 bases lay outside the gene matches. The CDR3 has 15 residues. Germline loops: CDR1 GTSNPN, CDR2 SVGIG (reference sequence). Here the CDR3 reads CAWSVRTSGSYEQYF. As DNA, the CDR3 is TGTGCCTGGAGTGTAAGGACTAGTGGGTCCTACGAGCAGTACTTC.

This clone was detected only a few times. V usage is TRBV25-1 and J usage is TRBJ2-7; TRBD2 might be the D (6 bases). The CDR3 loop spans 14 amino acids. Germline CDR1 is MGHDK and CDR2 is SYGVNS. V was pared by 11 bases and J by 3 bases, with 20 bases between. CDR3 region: CAAAGKRGLYEQYF. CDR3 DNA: TGTGCCGCAGCAGGGAAAAGGGGACTCTACGAGCAGTACTTC.

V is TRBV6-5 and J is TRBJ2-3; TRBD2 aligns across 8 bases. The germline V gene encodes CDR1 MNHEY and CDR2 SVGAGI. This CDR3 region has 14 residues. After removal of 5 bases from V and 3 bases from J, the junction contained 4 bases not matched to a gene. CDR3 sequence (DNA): TGTGCCAGCAGTCCAGGACTAGCTACAGATACGCAGTATTTT. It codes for CASSPGLATDTQYF.

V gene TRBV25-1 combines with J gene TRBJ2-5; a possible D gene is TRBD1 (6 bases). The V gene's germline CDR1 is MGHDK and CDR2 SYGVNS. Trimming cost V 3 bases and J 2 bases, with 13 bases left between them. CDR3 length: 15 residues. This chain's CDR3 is CASSDERGFQETQYF. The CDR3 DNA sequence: TGTGCCAGCAGTGACGAAAGGGGGTTTCAAGAGACCCAGTACTTC.

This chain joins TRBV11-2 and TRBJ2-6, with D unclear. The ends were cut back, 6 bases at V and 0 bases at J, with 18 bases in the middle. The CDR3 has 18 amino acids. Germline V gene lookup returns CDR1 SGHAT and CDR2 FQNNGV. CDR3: CASRGPRPSNSGANVLTF. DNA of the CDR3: TGTGCCAGCAGGGGCCCCCGGCCTTCTAACTCTGGGGCCAACGTCCTGACTTTC.

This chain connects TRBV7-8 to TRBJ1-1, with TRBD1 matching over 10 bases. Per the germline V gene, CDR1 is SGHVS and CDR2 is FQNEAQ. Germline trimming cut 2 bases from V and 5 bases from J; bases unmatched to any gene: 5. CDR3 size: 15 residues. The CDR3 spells CASSLTGQGRTEAFF. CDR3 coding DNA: TGTGCCAGCAGCTTAACGGGACAGGGGAGGACTGAAGCTTTCTTT.

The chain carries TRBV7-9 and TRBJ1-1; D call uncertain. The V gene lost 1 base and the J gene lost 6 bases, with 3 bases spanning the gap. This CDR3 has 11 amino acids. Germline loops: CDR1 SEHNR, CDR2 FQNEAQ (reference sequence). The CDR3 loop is CASSLGSEAFF. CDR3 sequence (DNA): TGTGCCAGCAGCTTAGGTTCTGAAGCTTTCTTT.

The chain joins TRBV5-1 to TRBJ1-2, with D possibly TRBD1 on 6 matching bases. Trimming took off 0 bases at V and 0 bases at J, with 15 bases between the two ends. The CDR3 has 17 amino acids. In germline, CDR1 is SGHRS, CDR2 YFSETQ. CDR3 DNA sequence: TGCGCCAGCAGCTTGGATGGCTTGACAGGCACTAACTATGGCTACACCTTC. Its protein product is CASSLDGLTGTNYGYTF.

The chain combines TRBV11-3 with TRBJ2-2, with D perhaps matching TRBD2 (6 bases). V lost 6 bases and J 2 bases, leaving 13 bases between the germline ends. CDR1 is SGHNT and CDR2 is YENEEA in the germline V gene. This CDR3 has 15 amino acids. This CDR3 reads CASSPTGTNTGELFF. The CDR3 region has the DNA TGTGCCAGCAGTCCGACCGGGACTAACACCGGGGAGCTGTTTTTT.

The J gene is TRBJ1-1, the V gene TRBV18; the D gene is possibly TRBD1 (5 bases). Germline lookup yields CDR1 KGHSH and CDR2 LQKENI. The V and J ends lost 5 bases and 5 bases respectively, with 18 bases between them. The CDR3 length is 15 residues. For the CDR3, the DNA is TGTGCCAGCTCATTTCCCCCGGGACTCGAGACTGAAGCTTTCTTT. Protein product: CASSFPPGLETEAFF.

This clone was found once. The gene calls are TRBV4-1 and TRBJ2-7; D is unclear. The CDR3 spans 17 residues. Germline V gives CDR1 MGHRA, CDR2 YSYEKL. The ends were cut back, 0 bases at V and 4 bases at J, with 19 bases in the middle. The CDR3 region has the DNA TGCGCCAGCAGCCAAGAGGGCCGGGTAGCCCAACCTTACGAGCAGTACTTC. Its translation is CASSQEGRVAQPYEQYF.

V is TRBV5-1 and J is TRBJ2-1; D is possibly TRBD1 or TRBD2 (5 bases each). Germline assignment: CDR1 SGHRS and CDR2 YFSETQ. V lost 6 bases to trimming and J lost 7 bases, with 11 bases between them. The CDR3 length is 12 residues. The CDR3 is CASNGGVNEQFF. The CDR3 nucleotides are TGCGCCAGCAATGGGGGAGTTAATGAGCAGTTCTTC.